What follows are 10 T cell receptor beta chains derived from one specimen sequenced in a study of tumor-infiltrating lymphocytes in localized non-small cell lung cancer. TCRdb's table, derived via immunoSEQ multiplex PCR, lists solely in-frame clones and lacks some. The top ten clones hold approximately 5.2% of a sample with around 7,400 clones, approximately 77% of them seen once. The sequenced sample consisted of uninvolved lung tissue not adjacent to the tumor. The source of these receptors is a human donor with non-small cell lung cancer.

The chain is built from TRBV4-1 and TRBJ1-2; no clear D gene. The germline gives CDR1 MGHRA, CDR2 YSYEKL. The CDR3 length is 12 residues. Trimming removed 2 bases at V and 7 bases at J, with 8 bases between. The CDR3 region has the DNA TGCGCCAGCAGCCAACCCTCCCCTGGCTACACCTTC. Translation gives CASSQPSPGYTF.

In its sample, this clone was seen once. The V gene is TRBV15, the J gene TRBJ2-7, with 12 bases fitting TRBD1. Looked up from germline, CDR1 is LNHNV and CDR2 is YYDKDF (reference sequence). With 2 bases clipped from V and 1 base from J, the junction kept 3 bases outside the gene matches. The length of the CDR3 is 16 residues. The CDR3 here is CATSRWDRGRSYEQYF. The CDR3 nucleotides read TGTGCCACCAGCAGATGGGACAGGGGGCGATCCTACGAGCAGTACTTC.

The V gene is TRBV5-1, the J gene TRBJ1-2; 7 bases fit TRBD1. CDR3 size: 15 residues. Looked up from germline, CDR1 is SGHRS and CDR2 is YFSETQ. With 2 bases clipped from V and 8 bases from J, the junction kept 12 bases outside the gene matches. The CDR3 here is CASSLGGSGHSGYTF. The CDR3 DNA sequence: TGCGCCAGCAGCTTAGGGGGCAGCGGGCATAGCGGCTACACCTTC.

In regard to this clone: Different DNA sequences within this sample yield the same CDR3. The V and J genes are TRBV6-1 and TRBJ1-1, with unresolved D. The germline V and J ends were trimmed by 4 bases and 2 bases, with 8 bases remaining between them. The CDR3 is made up of 13 amino acids. CDR1 and CDR2 (germline): MNHNS, SASEGT. CDR3 amino acids: CASSGQRNTEAFF. Here the CDR3 DNA reads TGTGCCAGCAGTGGGCAAAGAAACACTGAAGCTTTCTTT.

The V call is TRBV5-4, the J call TRBJ2-3; 7 bases fit TRBD2. Germline trimming cut 4 bases from V and 1 base from J; bases unmatched to any gene: 3. The germline CDR1 and CDR2 sequences are SGHNT and YYREEE (reference sequence). CDR3 length equals 14 residues. The CDR3 DNA sequence: TGTGCCAGCAGCGGGGGAGGGGGCACAGATACGCAGTATTTT. This codes for CASSGGGGTDTQYF.

The chain has TRBV7-2 and TRBJ2-3, with 14 bases lining up with TRBD2. The CDR3 length is 17 residues. Trimming removed 5 bases from V and 4 bases from J; junction bases left unmatched: 8. Germline V gene sequence: CDR1 SGHTA, CDR2 FQGNSA. In nucleotides, the CDR3 is TGTGCCAGCAGCCTAGGGACTAGCGGGAGACTGGCAGATACGCAGTATTTT. It yields the protein CASSLGTSGRLADTQYF.

The rearrangement links TRBV5-1 to TRBJ1-1; 10 bases agree with TRBD1. J gave up 4 bases and V 7 bases, and 7 bases lay outside the gene matches. Germline CDR1 is SGHRS and CDR2 is YFSETQ. The CDR3 has 14 residues. CDR3 amino acids: CASARGQGGTEAFF. CDR3 DNA sequence: TGCGCCAGCGCCAGAGGACAGGGGGGCACTGAAGCTTTCTTT.

V gene TRBV7-2 combines with J gene TRBJ1-2; the match to TRBD1 covers 7 bases. The germline V gene has CDR1 SGHTA and CDR2 FQGNSA. The CDR3 sequence is 13 residues long. The ends lost 5 bases at V and 2 bases at J; junction bases unmatched: 2. CDR3 sequence reads: CASSPTGNYGYTF. The CDR3, as DNA: TGTGCCAGCAGCCCGACAGGGAACTATGGCTACACCTTC.

This chain's CDR3 is CASRQVAYEQYF. The CDR3 nucleotides read TGCGCCAGCAGACAGGTTGCGTACGAGCAGTACTTC. The chain employs TRBV5-1 and TRBJ2-7, with TRBD1 as a possible D gene (5 bases). The CDR3 contains 12 residues. V lost 5 bases and J lost 4, with 10 bases in between. The germline V gene has CDR1 SGHRS and CDR2 YFSETQ. Based on the CDR3 plus reference TRBV5-1 and TRBJ2-7, the full variable domain is KAGVTQTPRYLIKTRGQQVTLSCSPISGHRSVSWYQQTPGQGLQFLFEYFSETQRNKGNFPGRFSGRQFSNSRSEMNVSTLELGDSALYLCASRQVAYEQYFGPGTRLTVT.

The chain uses TRBV12-5 and TRBJ1-5, with 8 bases lining up with TRBD1. Germline V CDR1 and CDR2: LGHNT, FRNRAP. The CDR3 contains 12 residues. After removal of 9 bases from V and 7 bases from J, the junction contained 5 bases not matched to a gene. CDR3 region: CASGQGRQPQHF. The DNA of the CDR3 is TGTGCTAGCGGACAGGGTCGGCAGCCCCAGCATTTT.